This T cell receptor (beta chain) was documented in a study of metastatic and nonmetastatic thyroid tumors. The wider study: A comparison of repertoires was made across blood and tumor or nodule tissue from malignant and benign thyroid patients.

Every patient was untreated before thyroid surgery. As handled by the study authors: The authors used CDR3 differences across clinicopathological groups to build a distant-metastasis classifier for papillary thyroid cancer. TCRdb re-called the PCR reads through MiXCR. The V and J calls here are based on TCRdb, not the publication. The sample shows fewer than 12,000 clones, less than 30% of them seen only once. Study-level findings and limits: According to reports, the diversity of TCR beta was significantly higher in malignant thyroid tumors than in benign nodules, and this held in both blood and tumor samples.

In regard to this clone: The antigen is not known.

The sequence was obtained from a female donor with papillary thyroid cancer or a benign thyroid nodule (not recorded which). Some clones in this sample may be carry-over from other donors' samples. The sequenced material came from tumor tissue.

The CDR3: CATSKDRVDDNEQFF. In DNA form, the CDR3 reads TGTGCCACCAGCAAGGACAGGGTTGACGACAATGAGCAGTTCTTC. V is TRBV15 and J is TRBJ2-1; 8 bases map to TRBD1. Trimming took 4 bases from V and 5 from J; bases not matched to a gene: 7. Germline assignment: CDR1 LNHNV and CDR2 YYDKDF (reference sequence). The CDR3 length is 15 residues. The variable domain in full, completed from reference TRBV15 and TRBJ2-1, reads DAMVIQNPRYQVTQFGKPVTLSCSQTLNHNVMYWYQQKSSQAPKLLFHYYDKDFNNEADTPDNFQSRRPNTSFCFLDIRSPGLGDTAMYLCATSKDRVDDNEQFFGPGTRLTVL.